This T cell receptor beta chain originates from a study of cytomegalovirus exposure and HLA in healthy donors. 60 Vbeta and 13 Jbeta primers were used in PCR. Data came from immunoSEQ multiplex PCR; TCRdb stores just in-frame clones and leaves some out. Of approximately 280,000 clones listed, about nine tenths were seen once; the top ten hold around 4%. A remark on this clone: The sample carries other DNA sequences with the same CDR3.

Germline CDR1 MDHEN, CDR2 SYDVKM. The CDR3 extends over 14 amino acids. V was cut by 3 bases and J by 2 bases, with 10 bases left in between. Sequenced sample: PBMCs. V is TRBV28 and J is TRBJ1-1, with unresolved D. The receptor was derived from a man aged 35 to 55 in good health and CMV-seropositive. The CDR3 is CASSLRQQNTEAFF. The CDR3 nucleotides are TGTGCCAGCAGTTTGCGGCAGCAAAACACTGAAGCTTTCTTT.